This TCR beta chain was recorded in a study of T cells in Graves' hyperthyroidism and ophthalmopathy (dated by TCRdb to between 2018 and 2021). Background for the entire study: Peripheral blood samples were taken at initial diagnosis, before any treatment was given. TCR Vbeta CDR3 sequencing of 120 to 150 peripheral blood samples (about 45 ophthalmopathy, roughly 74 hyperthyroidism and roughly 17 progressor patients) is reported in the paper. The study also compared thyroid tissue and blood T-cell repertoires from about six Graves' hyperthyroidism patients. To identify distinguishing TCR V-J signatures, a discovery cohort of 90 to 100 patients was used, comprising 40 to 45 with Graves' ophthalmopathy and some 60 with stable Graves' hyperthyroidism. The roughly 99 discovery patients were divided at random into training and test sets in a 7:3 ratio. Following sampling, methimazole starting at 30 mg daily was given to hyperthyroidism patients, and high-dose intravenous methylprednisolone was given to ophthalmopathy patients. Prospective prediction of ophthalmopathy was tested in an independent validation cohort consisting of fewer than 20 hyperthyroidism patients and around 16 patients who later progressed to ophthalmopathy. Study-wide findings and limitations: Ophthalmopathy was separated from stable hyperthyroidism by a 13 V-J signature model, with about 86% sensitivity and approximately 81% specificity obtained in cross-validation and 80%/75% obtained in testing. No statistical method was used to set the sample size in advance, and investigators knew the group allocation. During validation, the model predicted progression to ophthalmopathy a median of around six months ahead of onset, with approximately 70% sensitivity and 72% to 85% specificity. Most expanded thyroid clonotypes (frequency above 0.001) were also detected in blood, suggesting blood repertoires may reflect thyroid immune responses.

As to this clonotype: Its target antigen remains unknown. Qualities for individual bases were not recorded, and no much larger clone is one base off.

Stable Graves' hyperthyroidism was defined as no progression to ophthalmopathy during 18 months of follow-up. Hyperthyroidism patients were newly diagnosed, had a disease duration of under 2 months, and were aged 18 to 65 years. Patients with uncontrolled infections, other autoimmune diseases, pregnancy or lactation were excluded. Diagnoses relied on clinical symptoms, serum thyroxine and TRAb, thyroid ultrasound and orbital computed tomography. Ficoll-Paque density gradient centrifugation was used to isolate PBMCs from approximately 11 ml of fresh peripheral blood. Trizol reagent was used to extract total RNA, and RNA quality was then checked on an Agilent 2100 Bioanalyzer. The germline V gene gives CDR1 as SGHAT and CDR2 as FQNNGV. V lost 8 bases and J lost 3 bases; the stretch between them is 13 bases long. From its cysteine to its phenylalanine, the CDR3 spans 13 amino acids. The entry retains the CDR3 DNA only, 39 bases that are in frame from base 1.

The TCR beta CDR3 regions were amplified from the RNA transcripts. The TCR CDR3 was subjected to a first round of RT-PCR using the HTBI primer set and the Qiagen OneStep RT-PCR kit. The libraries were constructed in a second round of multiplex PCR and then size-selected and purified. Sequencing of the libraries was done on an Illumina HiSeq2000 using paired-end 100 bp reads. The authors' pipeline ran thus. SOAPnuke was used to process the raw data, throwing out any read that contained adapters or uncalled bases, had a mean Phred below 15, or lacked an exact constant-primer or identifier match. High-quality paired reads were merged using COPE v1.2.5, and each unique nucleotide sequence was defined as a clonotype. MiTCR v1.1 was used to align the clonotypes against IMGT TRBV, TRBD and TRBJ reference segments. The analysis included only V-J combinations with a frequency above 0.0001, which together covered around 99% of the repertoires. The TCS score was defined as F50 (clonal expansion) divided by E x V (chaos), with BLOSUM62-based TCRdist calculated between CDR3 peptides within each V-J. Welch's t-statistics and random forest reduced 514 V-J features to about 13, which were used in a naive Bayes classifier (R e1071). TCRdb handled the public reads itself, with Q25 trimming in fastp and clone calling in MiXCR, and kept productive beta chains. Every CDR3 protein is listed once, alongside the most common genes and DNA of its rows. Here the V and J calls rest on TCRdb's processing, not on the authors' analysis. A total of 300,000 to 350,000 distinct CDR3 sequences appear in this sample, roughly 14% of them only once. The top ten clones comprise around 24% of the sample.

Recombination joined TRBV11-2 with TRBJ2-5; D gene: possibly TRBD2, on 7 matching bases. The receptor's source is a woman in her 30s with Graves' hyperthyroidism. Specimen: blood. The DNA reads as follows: TGTGCCAGCGGGGGGGCCTCGGAAGAGACCCAGTACTTC. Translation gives CASGGASEETQYF.